The T cell receptor (beta chain) under discussion was sequenced for a study of T cells in Graves' hyperthyroidism and ophthalmopathy. The CDR3 extends over 13 amino acids. Trimming took off 4 bases at V and 7 bases at J, with 16 bases between the two ends. CDR1 and CDR2 (germline): DFQATT, SNEGSKA (reference sequence). Using RNA transcripts as the source, TCR beta CDR3 regions were amplified. First-round RT-PCR targeting the TCR CDR3 was performed with the HTBI primer set. Using its own MiXCR run on the multiplex PCR reads, TCRdb lists one record per CDR3 protein. Of under 450,000 distinct CDR3 sequences listed, 15% to 18% are singletons. In this sample, this clonotype turned up many times. Out of roughly 10 ml of fresh peripheral blood came the PBMCs.

This rearrangement joins TRBV20-1 to TRBJ1-1, with D maybe TRBD1 (5 bases). Material: blood. The TCR comes from a young woman with Graves' hyperthyroidism. CDR3 region: CSANSQAYLEAFF. As DNA, the CDR3 is TGCAGTGCTAATTCACAGGCCTACCTTGAAGCTTTCTTT.